What follows are 26 T cell receptor beta chains derived from one specimen sequenced in a study of blood T cell repertoires in COVID-19. The table came from immunoSEQ multiplex PCR; TCRdb's copy has only in-frame clones and leaves some out. The sample records under 350,000 clones, 75% to 90% being singletons. The sequenced sample was peripheral blood. These receptors all come from a man aged 40-55 years with acute or convalescent COVID-19.

The chain links TRBV12-5 to TRBJ2-2; TRBD1 agrees at 11 bases. V lost 5 bases to trimming and J lost 7 bases; unmatched junction nucleotides: 3. CDR1 LGHNT and CDR2 FRNRAP come from the germline V gene. This CDR3 has 14 residues. In nucleotides, the CDR3 is TGTGCTAGTGGTGGACAGGGGGCGGTCGGGGAGCTGTTTTTT. The encoded protein is CASGGQGAVGELFF.

This chain uses TRBV19 with TRBJ1-2; D unclear. The V and J ends lost 6 bases and 2 bases respectively, with 10 bases between them. Looked up from germline, CDR1 is LNHDA and CDR2 is SQIVND (reference sequence). The CDR3 contains 13 residues. For the CDR3, the DNA is TGTGCCAGTAGCCCGACGGGGAACTATGGCTACACCTTC. Residues: CASSPTGNYGYTF.

The rearrangement joins TRBV5-1 to TRBJ2-2; the D is unclear. The CDR3 has 13 amino acids. Germline V gene lookup returns CDR1 SGHRS and CDR2 YFSETQ. V was cut by 4 bases and J by 1 base, with 5 bases left in between. Written as DNA, the CDR3 is TGCGCCAGCAGCCCAGGGAACACCGGGGAGCTGTTTTTT. It encodes CASSPGNTGELFF.

This chain connects TRBV5-1 to TRBJ2-3, with D unclear. Germline lookup yields CDR1 SGHRS and CDR2 YFSETQ. V was cut by 1 base and J by 4 bases, with 10 bases left in between. The CDR3 runs 14 residues. CDR3 bases: TGCGCCAGCAGCTTGACCAGAGGAGCAGATACGCAGTATTTT. Translating gives CASSLTRGADTQYF.

The rearrangement uses TRBV27 and TRBJ1-6, with D uncertain. The V end lost 0 bases, the J end lost 15 bases, and 15 bases lay between the germline ends. This CDR3 has 14 amino acids. The V gene's germline CDR1 is MNHEY and CDR2 SMNVEV (reference sequence). The CDR3 bases are TGTGCCAGCAGTTTATCCCCTTCCGGTCCTCTCCTCCACTTT. Translation gives CASSLSPSGPLLHF.

V is TRBV18 and J is TRBJ2-3, with TRBD1 matching over 7 bases. Germline V gene sequence: CDR1 KGHSH, CDR2 LQKENI. This CDR3 contains 15 residues. The junction had 6 bases not matched to a gene; V was cut back by 4 bases and J by 2 bases. The DNA of the CDR3 is TGTGCCAGCTCACTGGGGACAGTACCCACAGATACGCAGTATTTT. This translates into CASSLGTVPTDTQYF.

The V call is TRBV7-8, the J call TRBJ2-7; possibly TRBD2 for D (5 bases). The CDR3 length is 15 residues. V lost 1 base and J 3 bases, leaving 13 bases between the germline ends. Per germline, CDR1 SGHVS and CDR2 FQNEAQ. The CDR3 sequence: CASSLEGRTSYEQYF. The CDR3 coding sequence is TGTGCCAGCAGCTTAGAGGGCAGAACTAGCTACGAGCAGTACTTC. Full variable domain (outside the CDR3, taken from reference TRBV7-8 and TRBJ2-7): GAGVSQSPRYKVAKRGQDVALRCDPISGHVSLFWYQQALGQGPEFLTYFQNEAQLDKSGLPSDRFFAERPEGSVSTLKIQRTQQEDSAVYLCASSLEGRTSYEQYFGPGTRLTVT.

The chain has TRBV3-1 (or the pseudogene TRBV3-2) and TRBJ1-2; D may be TRBD1 (5 bases). The CDR3 is made up of 12 amino acids. The germline V gene has CDR1 LGHDT and CDR2 YNNKEL (reference sequence). CDR3 DNA: TGTGCTACAAGCCAGGGAAACTATGGCTACACCTTC. It encodes CATSQGNYGYTF.

The chain combines TRBV11-3 with TRBJ2-3; D may be TRBD1 (6 bases). V dropped 4 bases and J dropped 3 bases, with 11 bases sitting between them. This CDR3 region has 14 residues. From germline, CDR1 is SGHNT and CDR2 YENEEA. CDR3 nucleotides: TGTGCCAGCAGCTGGAGAGGGGGTACAGATACGCAGTATTTT. Translated, it gives CASSWRGGTDTQYF.

V usage is TRBV25-1 and J usage is TRBJ1-2, with 8 bases aligning to TRBD1. J gave up 6 bases and V 8 bases, and 8 bases lay outside the gene matches. CDR3 length equals 13 residues. CDR1 and CDR2 (germline): MGHDK, SYGVNS. CDR3 amino acids: CASRGTGDNGYTF. CDR3 DNA: TGTGCCAGCCGAGGGACAGGTGATAATGGCTACACCTTC.

The chain recombines TRBV6-5 with TRBJ2-7, with D unclear. Trimming pared 4 bases from V and 4 bases from J, leaving 11 bases between. Germline V CDR1 and CDR2: MNHEY, SVGAGI. The CDR3 has 13 residues. CDR3 sequence: CASSWAGIYEQYF. The DNA for the CDR3 is TGTGCCAGCAGTTGGGCAGGTATTTACGAGCAGTACTTC.

The rearrangement links TRBV4-2 to TRBJ1-2; TRBD1 matches 8 bases. This CDR3 has 16 residues. Looked up from germline, CDR1 is LGHNA and CDR2 is YNFKEQ. Trimming removed 2 bases from V and 4 bases from J; junction bases left unmatched: 9. CDR3 loop: CASSQSTTGTGYGYTF. CDR3 bases: TGTGCCAGCAGCCAATCAACCACCGGGACAGGCTATGGCTACACCTTC.

The V gene is TRBV7-8, the J gene TRBJ2-1; TRBD1 matches at 9 bases. The CDR3 contains 16 residues. The junction had 7 bases not matched to a gene; V was cut back by 3 bases and J by 4 bases. Germline CDR1 and CDR2: SGHVS and FQNEAQ. The CDR3 nucleotides read TGTGCCAGCAGCTTGTCCGGGACAGGGTCATACAATGAGCAGTTCTTC. Protein product: CASSLSGTGSYNEQFF.

The gene calls are TRBV9 and TRBJ1-2, with 8 bases aligning to TRBD1. CDR1 and CDR2 (germline): SGDLS, YYNGEE. This CDR3 has 14 residues. J was trimmed by 3 bases and V by 6 bases; bases with no gene match: 7. The CDR3 sequence is CASTRTGNDYGYTF. The CDR3 DNA follows: TGTGCCAGCACCAGGACAGGGAACGACTATGGCTACACCTTC.

This clone was seen a handful of times. CDR3 sequence: CASSAREGTQYF. The DNA of the CDR3 is TGTGCCAGCAGTGCAAGGGAGGGCACGCAGTATTTT. V gene TRBV6-2 or TRBV6-3 combines with J gene TRBJ2-3; the match to TRBD2 covers 7 bases. Germline V gene sequence: CDR1 MNHEY, CDR2 SVGEGT. The CDR3 is 12 residues long. The V segment lost 5 bases and the J segment 9 bases; nucleotides outside the gene matches: 5.

V is TRBV6-5 and J is TRBJ1-2; D gene ambiguous. This CDR3 contains 12 residues. CDR1 is MNHEY, CDR2 SVGAGI, per germline. The CDR3 loop reads CGTHFLTGGYTF. CDR3 bases: TGTGGGACTCATTTTTTGACGGGGGGCTACACCTTC.

The chain's CDR3 is CASSGTGIAEQYF. The CDR3 bases are TGTGCCAGCAGCGGGACAGGGATTGCCGAGCAGTACTTC. The chain employs TRBV9 and TRBJ2-7; 8 bases agree with TRBD1. V trimming: 3 bases; J trimming: 6 bases; junction bases outside the gene matches: 5. Germline CDR1 SGDLS, CDR2 YYNGEE. This CDR3 comprises 13 residues.

This sequence joins TRBV24-1 and TRBJ1-5, with a weak D call TRBD1 (6 bases). Germline CDR1 is KGHDR and CDR2 is SFDVKD. CDR3 length: 14 residues. V shed 5 bases and J shed 7 bases, with 14 bases lying between them. The DNA of the CDR3 is TGTGCCACCAGTGCCCCGGGGGGCGGACAGCCCCAGCATTTT. Protein product: CATSAPGGGQPQHF.

This rearrangement joins TRBV19 to TRBJ2-4, with a possible D match to TRBD1 (6 bases). The V end lost 5 bases, the J end lost 0 bases, and 11 bases lay between the germline ends. The CDR3 consists of 15 residues. Per germline, CDR1 LNHDA and CDR2 SQIVND (reference sequence). This chain's CDR3 is CASSVTGLAKNIQYF. The CDR3 DNA follows: TGTGCCAGTAGTGTAACAGGGTTAGCCAAAAACATTCAGTACTTC.

The chain employs TRBV6-5 and TRBJ1-1; 9 bases agree with TRBD1. The CDR3 runs 15 residues. Germline loops: CDR1 MNHEY, CDR2 SVGAGI. The ends lost 6 bases at V and 4 bases at J; junction bases unmatched: 9. The CDR3 spells CASSRTGVGSTEAFF. The DNA for the CDR3 is TGTGCCAGCAGCCGGACAGGGGTCGGGAGCACTGAAGCTTTCTTT.

The chain combines TRBV27 with TRBJ1-1; 9 bases fit TRBD1. Germline V gene lookup returns CDR1 MNHEY and CDR2 SMNVEV (reference sequence). With V trimmed by 6 bases and J by 5 bases, 4 bases remained unmatched. This CDR3 has 13 amino acids. CDR3 bases: TGTGCCAGCAGAGGGACAGGGAGGACTGAAGCTTTCTTT. Translating it yields CASRGTGRTEAFF.

The gene calls are TRBV28 and TRBJ1-5, with 9 positions matching TRBD1. V lost 2 bases and J lost 7; bases outside the gene matches: 3. This CDR3 region has 14 residues. Germline V gene lookup returns CDR1 MDHEN and CDR2 SYDVKM. In DNA, the CDR3 is TGTGCCAGCAGTTTAGGACAGGGGTCACAGCCCCAGCATTTT. The encoded protein is CASSLGQGSQPQHF. The variable domain in full, with the rest retrieved from reference TRBV28 and TRBJ1-5, is DVKVTQSSRYLVKRTGEKVFLECVQDMDHENMFWYRQDPGLGLRLIYFSYDVKMKEKGDIPEGYSVSREKKERFSLILESASTNQTSMYLCASSLGQGSQPQHFGDGTRLSIL.

This chain uses TRBV5-4 with TRBJ1-1; tentatively, D is TRBD1 (5 bases). Trimming left V 0 bases short and J 5 bases short, with 11 bases between. The germline CDR1 and CDR2 sequences are SGHNT and YYREEE (reference sequence). There are 14 residues in the CDR3. For the CDR3, the DNA is TGTGCCAGCAGCTTGGCCGGGGGGAGTACTGAAGCTTTCTTT. Translation gives CASSLAGGSTEAFF.

The genes are TRBV5-1 and TRBJ1-2, with D possibly TRBD1 on 5 matching bases. The CDR3 contains 15 residues. CDR1 and CDR2 from the germline V gene are SGHRS and YFSETQ. With 5 bases removed from V and 4 bases from J, the gap between germline ends came to 18 bases. CDR3 protein: CASRAGTSPGYGYTF. The CDR3 DNA follows: TGCGCCAGCAGGGCCGGGACTTCCCCGGGCTATGGCTACACCTTC.

This clone has only one observation. The V gene is TRBV9, the J gene TRBJ2-4; 7 bases fit TRBD1. With V trimmed by 6 bases and J by 6 bases, 9 bases remained unmatched. This CDR3 has 14 amino acids. In germline, CDR1 is SGDLS, CDR2 YYNGEE. The CDR3 bases are TGTGCCAGCACCAAGGGGGCAGGGGGAAACATTCAGTACTTC. This gives the protein CASTKGAGGNIQYF.

The chain carries TRBV5-1 and TRBJ2-2; D might be TRBD2 (6 bases). The CDR3 runs to 15 residues. Trimming stripped 2 bases from V and 7 bases from J, with 15 bases between. Per germline, CDR1 SGHRS and CDR2 YFSETQ. The CDR3 sequence: CASSFGGARGGELFF. The CDR3 DNA is TGCGCCAGCAGCTTTGGCGGGGCCCGGGGCGGGGAGCTGTTTTTT.